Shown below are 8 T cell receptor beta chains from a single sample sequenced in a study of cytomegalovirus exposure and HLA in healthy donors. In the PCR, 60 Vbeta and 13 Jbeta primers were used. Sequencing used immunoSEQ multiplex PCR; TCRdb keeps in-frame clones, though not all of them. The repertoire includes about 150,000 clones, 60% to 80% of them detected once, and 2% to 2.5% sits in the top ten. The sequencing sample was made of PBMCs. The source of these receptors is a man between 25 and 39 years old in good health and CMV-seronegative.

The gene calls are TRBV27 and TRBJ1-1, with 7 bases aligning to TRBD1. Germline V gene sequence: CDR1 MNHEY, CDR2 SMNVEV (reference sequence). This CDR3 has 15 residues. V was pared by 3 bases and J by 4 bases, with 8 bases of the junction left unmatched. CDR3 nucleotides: TGTGCCAGCAGTTTTACCCCGGGACAGAGCACTGAAGCTTTCTTT. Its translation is CASSFTPGQSTEAFF.

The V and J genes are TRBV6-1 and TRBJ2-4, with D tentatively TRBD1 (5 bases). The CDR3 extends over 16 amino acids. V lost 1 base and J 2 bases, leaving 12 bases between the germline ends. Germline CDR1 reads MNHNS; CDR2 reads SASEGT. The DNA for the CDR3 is TGTGCCAGCAGTGAAGGGCAGGGTCTCACCAAAAACATTCAGTACTTC. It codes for CASSEGQGLTKNIQYF.

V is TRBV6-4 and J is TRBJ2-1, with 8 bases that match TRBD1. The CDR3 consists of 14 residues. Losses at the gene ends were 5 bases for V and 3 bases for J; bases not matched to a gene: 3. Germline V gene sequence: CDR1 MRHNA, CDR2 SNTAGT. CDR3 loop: CASSPDRVYNEQFF. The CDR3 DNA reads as TGTGCCAGCAGTCCGGACAGGGTCTACAATGAGCAGTTCTTC.

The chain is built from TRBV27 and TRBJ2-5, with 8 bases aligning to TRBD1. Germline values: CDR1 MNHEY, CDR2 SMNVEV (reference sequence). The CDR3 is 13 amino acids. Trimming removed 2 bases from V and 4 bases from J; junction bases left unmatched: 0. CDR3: CASSLQGAETQYF. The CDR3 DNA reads TGTGCCAGCAGTTTACAGGGGGCAGAGACCCAGTACTTC.

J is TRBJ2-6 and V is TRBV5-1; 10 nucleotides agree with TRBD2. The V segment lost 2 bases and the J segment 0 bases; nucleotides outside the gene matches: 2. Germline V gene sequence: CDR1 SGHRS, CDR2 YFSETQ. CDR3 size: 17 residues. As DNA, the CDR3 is TGCGCCAGCAGCTTTGGACTAGCGGACTCTGGGGCCAACGTCCTGACTTTC. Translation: CASSFGLADSGANVLTF.

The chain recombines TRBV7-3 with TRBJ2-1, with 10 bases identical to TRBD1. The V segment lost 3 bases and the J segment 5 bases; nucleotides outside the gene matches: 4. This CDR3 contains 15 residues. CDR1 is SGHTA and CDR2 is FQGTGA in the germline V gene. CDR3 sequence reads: CASSFPGQGHNEQFF. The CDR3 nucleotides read TGTGCCAGCAGCTTCCCGGGACAGGGGCACAATGAGCAGTTCTTC.

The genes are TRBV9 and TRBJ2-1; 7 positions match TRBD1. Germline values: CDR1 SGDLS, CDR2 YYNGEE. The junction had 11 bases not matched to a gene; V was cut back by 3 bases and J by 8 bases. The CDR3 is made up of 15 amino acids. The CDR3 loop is CASSATGDLSDEQFF. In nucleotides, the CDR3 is TGTGCCAGCAGCGCCACAGGGGATTTGAGCGATGAGCAGTTCTTC.

The CDR3 DNA sequence: TGTGCCAGCAGCGTAGGACCACAGGGGGCAGGATACTACGAGCAGTACTTC. Its translation is CASSVGPQGAGYYEQYF. The gene calls are TRBV9 and TRBJ2-7; 9 bases map to TRBD1. V was pared by 0 bases and J by 3 bases, with 10 bases of the junction left unmatched. CDR1 SGDLS and CDR2 YYNGEE come from the germline V gene. The CDR3 totals 17 residues.